Below are 18 T cell receptor beta chains sequenced from a single sample in a study of blood T cells in healthy people across ages. It was with a sample-barcoded 5' primer and a J-beta primer mix that a second PCR of about 6 to 12 cycles was run. From the 5' RACE reads, TCRdb called clonotypes with MiXCR, one entry per CDR3 protein. The sample records 650,000 to 1,000,000 distinct CDR3 sequences, around 36% being singletons. The sequenced material came from blood. These receptors originate from a man aged 18-30 years in good health.

Remarks on this clonotype: A much larger clone lies one base from this, so it may be a read error. This chain connects TRBV5-1 to TRBJ2-3; 12 positions match TRBD2. The CDR3 spans 15 residues. CDR1 is SGHRS and CDR2 is YFSETQ in the germline V gene. The trim removed 7 bases at V and 3 bases at J, leaving 6 bases unmatched. The CDR3 DNA is TGCGCCAGCGGCCCGACTAGCGGGGGTACAGATACGCAGTATTTT. It specifies CASGPTSGGTDTQYF. Complete variable domain (other parts from reference TRBV5-1 and TRBJ2-3): KAGVTQTPRYLIKTRGQQVTLSCSPISGHRSVSWYQQTPGQGLQFLFEYFSETQRNKGNFPGRFSGRQFSNSRSEMNVSTLELGDSALYLCASGPTSGGTDTQYFGPGTRLTVL.

CDR3: CASSEPISWGTDTQYF. CDR3 coding DNA: TGCGCCAGCAGTGAGCCGATCAGCTGGGGCACAGATACGCAGTATTTT. The chain couples TRBV10-2 to TRBJ2-3, with D unresolved. Looked up from germline, CDR1 is WSHSY and CDR2 is SAAADI. Trimming removed 2 bases from V and 1 base from J, with 13 bases in between. The CDR3 consists of 16 residues.

This clonotype has a handful of counts. The chain employs TRBV29-1 and TRBJ2-5; D remains ambiguous. There are 11 residues in the CDR3. V lost 7 bases and J 3 bases, leaving 9 bases between the germline ends. CDR1 and CDR2 (germline): SQVTM, ANQGSEA. CDR3 nucleotides: TGCAGCGGTGATTGGGAAGAGACCCAGTACTTC. Translation gives CSGDWEETQYF.

A remark on this clonotype: This may stem from a read error, because a much larger clone lies one nucleotide away. The chain has TRBV9 and TRBJ2-5; TRBD1 might be the D (5 bases). Deletions cut 0 bases from V and 11 bases from J, with 11 bases between. Germline loops: CDR1 SGDLS, CDR2 YYNGEE. The CDR3 extends over 12 amino acids. CDR3 region: CASSVVDNEQYF. In DNA, the CDR3 is TGTGCCAGCAGCGTAGTGGACAATGAGCAGTACTTC. Drawing the rest from reference TRBV9 and TRBJ2-5, the complete variable domain is DSGVTQTPKHLITATGQRVTLRCSPRSGDLSVYWYQQSLDQGLQFLIQYYNGEERAKGNILERFSAQQFPDLHSELNLSSLELGDSALYFCASSVVDNEQYFGPGTRLLVL.

The table lists this clonotype with a few counts. The chain carries TRBV7-2 and TRBJ1-5; 8 bases align to TRBD1. V was clipped by 5 bases and J by 3 bases; unmatched bases: 9. CDR3 size: 16 residues. Germline V CDR1 and CDR2: SGHTA, FQGNSA. The CDR3 protein is CASSPRTGITNQPQHF. CDR3 DNA: TGTGCCAGCAGCCCTAGGACAGGGATCACCAATCAGCCCCAGCATTTT.

V gene TRBV21-1 combines with J gene TRBJ2-3; the table calls TRBD1, which could not be checked here. TRBV21-1 is shown as a pseudogene. The CDR3 has 13 residues. This CDR3 reads CASSKRTGDTQYF. In DNA form, the CDR3 reads TGTGCCAGCAGCAAAAGGACCGGGGATACGCAGTATTTT.

A word on this clonotype: Given a much more abundant clone one base away, this may be a read error. The chain links TRBV14 to TRBJ2-5; D gene uncertain. The germline gives CDR1 SGHDN, CDR2 FVKESK. The CDR3 totals 15 residues. Trimming cost V 1 base and J 1 base, with 10 bases left between them. CDR3 residues: CASSQVVSSQETQYF. For the CDR3, the DNA is TGTGCCAGCAGCCAAGTTGTGAGCAGCCAAGAGACCCAGTACTTC.

This chain links TRBV6-1 with TRBJ2-3; D may match TRBD1 or TRBD2 (5 bases each). Germline V lookup: CDR1 MNHNS, CDR2 SASEGT. This CDR3 is built from 12 residues. V shed 4 bases and J shed 8 bases, with 10 bases lying between them. The CDR3 protein is CASSGDAGTQYF. DNA of the CDR3: TGTGCCAGCAGTGGGGACGCGGGTACGCAGTATTTT.

Regarding this clonotype: A single base separates this from a much larger clone, so it may be a read error. V and J are TRBV28 and TRBJ1-2; D ambiguous. Germline loops: CDR1 MDHEN, CDR2 SYDVKM. Trimming removed 6 bases at V and 4 bases at J, with 12 bases between. This CDR3 has 13 amino acids. The CDR3 loop is CASSSYGSYGYTF. The CDR3, as DNA: TGTGCCAGCAGCTCCTACGGGTCCTATGGCTACACCTTC.

A word on this clonotype: The junction departs from germline at one end; a sequencing error may be responsible. V usage is TRBV2 and J usage is TRBJ2-4; D uncertain. CDR3 length: 15 residues. Per the germline V gene, CDR1 is SNHLY and CDR2 is FYNNEI. The CDR3: CASGDWVLAKNIQYF. The CDR3 coding sequence is TGTGCCAGCGGTGACTGGGTGTTGGCCAAAAACATTCAGTACTTC.

The chain employs TRBV4-3 and TRBJ2-1; 8 bases line up with TRBD1. Judging by the DNA end, TRBJ2-7 fits better; the J call may be wrong. CDR3 length: 18 residues. Germline CDR1 and CDR2: LGHNA and YSLEER. CDR3 bases: TGCGCCAGCAGCCCTCAACCCCCCGGACAGGGCTTTTCCAATGAGCAGTACTTC. This encodes CASSPQPPGQGFSNEQYF.

The chain uses TRBV7-9 and TRBJ1-2; D gene unclear. V shed 5 bases and J shed 8 bases, with 9 bases lying between them. The CDR3 runs 11 residues. CDR1 and CDR2 (germline): SEHNR, FQNEAQ (reference sequence). CDR3 nucleotide sequence: TGTGCCAGCAGCAGAGACGTGGGCTACACCTTC. This sequence encodes CASSRDVGYTF. The whole variable domain, remainder taken from reference TRBV7-9 and TRBJ1-2, is DTGVSQNPRHKITKRGQNVTFRCDPISEHNRLYWYRQTLGQGPEFLTYFQNEAQLEKSRLLSDRFSAERPKGSFSTLEIQRTEQGDSAMYLCASSRDVGYTFGSGTRLTVV.

The chain uses TRBV7-9 and TRBJ1-2; 7 bases fit TRBD1. The germline gives CDR1 SEHNR, CDR2 FQNEAQ (reference sequence). The V segment lost 3 bases and the J segment 6 bases; nucleotides outside the gene matches: 7. The CDR3 is 14 amino acids. The CDR3 protein is CASSFRDRVDGYTF. The DNA for the CDR3 is TGTGCCAGCAGCTTTCGAGACAGGGTCGATGGCTACACCTTC.

Of note for this clonotype: A much more abundant neighbour one base away suggests this may be a read error. In nucleotides, the CDR3 is TGCAGTGCTAGAGGCGGGCGGGGTCAGAGAAATGAGCAGTACTTC. Protein sequence: CSARGGRGQRNEQYF. The chain combines TRBV20-1 with TRBJ2-7; D is perhaps TRBD2 (6 bases). V dropped 1 base and J dropped 7 bases, with 20 bases sitting between them. CDR1 is DFQATT and CDR2 is SNEGSKA in the germline V gene (reference sequence). The CDR3 length is 15 residues.

This clonotype came up many times. The chain is built from TRBV20-1 and TRBJ2-7, with 8 bases fitting TRBD2. CDR3 length equals 12 residues. Germline-derived CDR1 and CDR2 are DFQATT and SNEGSKA (reference sequence). DNA for the CDR3: TGCAGCCTACTAGCGGCTAACTACGAGCAGTACTTC. Translation: CSLLAANYEQYF.

The sample holds a few counts of this clonotype. This chain connects TRBV7-2 to TRBJ2-3, with 8 nucleotides matching TRBD2. Germline CDR1 reads SGHTA; CDR2 reads FQGNSA. CDR3 size: 17 residues. V was pared by 2 bases and J by 0 bases, with 7 bases of the junction left unmatched. CDR3 coding DNA: TGTGCCAGCAGCTTATTGGGGACTAGGACTAGCACAGATACGCAGTATTTT. It codes for CASSLLGTRTSTDTQYF.

The rearrangement links TRBV3-1 to TRBJ2-5; D might be TRBD1 (5 bases). The germline V gene has CDR1 LGHDT and CDR2 YNNKEL (reference sequence). The CDR3 runs to 15 residues. V lost 4 bases, J lost 4 bases, and 16 bases lay in between. Here the CDR3 DNA reads TGTGCCAGCAGCCTCGTTGGCCCCAGGGCAGAGACCCAGTACTTC. Translation: CASSLVGPRAETQYF.

This clonotype was observed a few times. V is TRBV7-8 and J is TRBJ1-2; TRBD1 might be the D (5 bases). Germline V lookup: CDR1 SGHVS, CDR2 FQNEAQ. This CDR3 comprises 15 residues. V lost 5 bases, J lost 4 bases, and 17 bases lay in between. CDR3 sequence (DNA): TGTGCCAGCAGCCCCCGACAGTTATTTCGCTATGGCTACACCTTC. It specifies CASSPRQLFRYGYTF.